The following is a TCR beta chain sequence with its context. Its antigen is not yet known. No much larger clonotype is one base removed from it; base qualities were not supplied. For commercial TCRB immunosequencing, 400 to 550 nanograms of biopsy DNA were submitted for each sample. A two-step, amplification bias-controlled multiplex PCR was used by Adaptive Biotechnology to amplify CDR3 regions from genomic DNA. Primers for every V and J gene segment were used in the first PCR, and barcodes and Illumina adapters were added in the second PCR. CDR3 libraries were sequenced using an Illumina instrument. Concerning the study's data processing: The analysis used both the pipelines supplied by the vendor and custom analysis of the raw data in R/Bioconductor with R version 3.3.0. Clonality, ranging from 0 to 1, was calculated as the inverse of the normalised Shannon entropy of all productive clones. The repertoire share taken up by the top 100 clones defined high-frequency clones, and only clones that passed a 95% confidence test were kept. The Simpson index measured repertoire diversity, and the Morisita-Horn index measured overlap between samples. The table comes from immuneACCESS by way of TCRdb, which keeps in-frame sequences with V and J called. Part of the clones is missing from these tables; in studies checked, under half for an unresolved V gene and the rest for unknown reasons. V and J calls and clone size come straight from that table; D and trimming were deduced from the DNA. Across this sample there are about 62,000 clones, with less than 90% seen only once. Approximately 2% of the sample lies in the top ten.

Taken with the paper, the label for time point translates to: neoterminal ileum biopsy at postoperative endoscopy, about 6 months after surgery. Adults with ileal or ileocolonic Crohn's disease for whom ileocolonic resection was indicated were considered eligible. Whole ileal mucosal biopsies were kept frozen at -80 degrees C prior to DNA extraction. A TRizol-based method was used to extract genomic DNA from the frozen whole biopsies, and the DNA was quantified with a NanoDrop 2000 spectrophotometer. This sample was taken from a study of T cell repertoires in ileal Crohn's disease (dated by TCRdb to the late 2010s). Notes on the research overall: At the time of surgery, around 38% of patients were active smokers, and the median duration of disease was seven to eight years. All patients had surgery for a complication: stricturing disease in approximately 60% and penetrating disease in roughly 40%. About half of the patients received postoperative therapy: 11 received thiopurines and 15 to 20 received anti-TNF agents. M6 samples were neoterminal ileum biopsies taken at postoperative colonoscopy. TCR repertoire analysis was performed in just over 55 Crohn's disease patients drawn from a prospective multicentre cohort. The study was conducted in parallel with a multicentre cohort that was designed to identify predictors of early endoscopic recurrence following ileocolonic resection. Endoscopic postoperative recurrence was defined as a Rutgeerts score above i0. A total of around 150 mucosal samples from roughly 60 patients were sequenced, collected from several sites on the surgical specimen as well as at postoperative endoscopy. Results the study describes overall, beyond this receptor: More high-frequency clones were carried by sorted CD8 T cells than by CD4 T cells, suggesting that mucosal expansions were mainly CD8. Only a subgroup of patients, of unstated size, had their mucosal CD4 and CD8 T cells sorted and sequenced. Within the first year after surgery, the timing of postoperative endoscopy varied, and the median delay was about 7.3 months. A significantly higher proportion of clonal expansions was observed in active smokers at surgery than in non-smokers (approximately 28% vs 17%, p=0.02). Higher high-frequency clone percentages at surgery were associated with endoscopic recurrence; all patients with clonality above 26.8% (18/57) had recurrence.

V is shortened by 0 bases, J by 8 bases, and the region joining them spans 23 bases. The germline V gene provides CDR1 LGHNA and CDR2 YNFKEQ. Including the terminal cysteine and phenylalanine, the CDR3 comprises 17 residues. Of the read, only the CDR3 DNA is kept; its 51 bases are in frame from base 1. Source material: ileal tissue. The V gene is TRBV4-2 and the J gene is TRBJ2-7, with TRBD1 perhaps the D gene, on 8 matching bases. The TCR sequence derives from an adult with Crohn's disease. CDR3 loop: CASSQEARVQGGTKQYF. The DNA sequence is as follows: TGTGCCAGCAGCCAAGAGGCCCGGGTACAGGGGGGGACGAAGCAGTACTTC.